One and the same sample provided the 9 T cell receptor beta chains below, sequenced in a study of CD8 T cells in Susac syndrome. An input of about 0.5 to 1 ug of RNA was subjected to reverse transcription using random hexamers. TCRdb reanalysed the immunoSEQ multiplex PCR reads using MiXCR and keeps one entry per CDR3 protein. This table has some 200,000 distinct CDR3 sequences, roughly 96% appearing once. Sequences were obtained from CD4+ T cells from PBMCs. The receptors originated from a human donor with multiple sclerosis.

The chain employs TRBV9 and TRBJ1-2; D gene uncertain. The CDR3 spans 13 residues. Germline V gene lookup returns CDR1 SGDLS and CDR2 YYNGEE. V was trimmed by 6 bases and J by 4 bases, leaving 13 bases between them. The CDR3 protein is CASTAGSFYGYTF. CDR3 nucleotide sequence: TGTGCCAGCACCGCAGGATCCTTCTATGGCTACACCTTC.

CDR3 amino acids: CATSRGSGRASDTQYF. CDR3 nucleotides: TGTGCCACCAGCAGGGGTAGCGGGAGGGCCTCAGATACGCAGTATTTT. The chain employs TRBV15 and TRBJ2-3; 11 bases map to TRBD2. The CDR3 sequence is 16 residues long. Germline CDR1 reads LNHNV; CDR2 reads YYDKDF (reference sequence). V trimming: 3 bases; J trimming: 4 bases; junction bases outside the gene matches: 6.

V gene TRBV2 combines with J gene TRBJ2-4, with TRBD1 matching 8 bases. Germline V gene lookup returns CDR1 SNHLY and CDR2 FYNNEI. This CDR3 spans 13 amino acids. Losses at the gene ends were 4 bases for V and 7 bases for J; bases not matched to a gene: 3. In DNA, the CDR3 is TGTGCCAGCAGTGTCCAGGGGGCGAACATTCAGTACTTC. Its translation is CASSVQGANIQYF.

The CDR3 DNA is TGTGCCAGCGGGGCTGGCCGTCTAGAGACCCAGTACTTC. Protein: CASGAGRLETQYF. This rearrangement joins TRBV7-8 to TRBJ2-5; a weak D match, TRBD1 (5 bases). V lost 8 bases and J 4 bases, leaving 14 bases between the germline ends. The CDR3 extends over 13 amino acids. Germline V gene sequence: CDR1 SGHVS, CDR2 FQNEAQ. Combining the CDR3 with reference TRBV7-8 and TRBJ2-5 gives the whole variable domain GAGVSQSPRYKVAKRGQDVALRCDPISGHVSLFWYQQALGQGPEFLTYFQNEAQLDKSGLPSDRFFAERPEGSVSTLKIQRTQQEDSAVYLCASGAGRLETQYFGPGTRLLVL.

V is TRBV30 and J is TRBJ2-7, with no clear D. Germline values: CDR1 GTSNPN, CDR2 SVGIG (reference sequence). The CDR3 consists of 11 residues. V dropped 1 base and J dropped 4 bases, with 5 bases sitting between them. The CDR3 sequence: CAWSASYEQYF. Here the CDR3 DNA reads TGTGCCTGGAGTGCATCGTACGAGCAGTACTTC. Complete variable domain (other parts from reference TRBV30 and TRBJ2-7): SQTIHQWPATLVQPVGSPLSLECTVEGTSNPNLYWYRQAAGRGLQLLFYSVGIGQISSEVPQNLSASRPQDRQFILSSKKLLLSDSGFYLCAWSASYEQYFGPGTRLTVT.

This clonotype is a singleton in its sample. This chain links TRBV18 with TRBJ2-7; 12 bases fit TRBD1. V was clipped by 2 bases and J by 7 bases; unmatched bases: 6. The CDR3 is 15 amino acids. CDR1 and CDR2 from the germline V gene are KGHSH and LQKENI. The CDR3 reads CASSPSGQGAEEQYF. The CDR3 DNA is TGTGCCAGCTCACCATCGGGACAGGGGGCGGAAGAGCAGTACTTC. Full variable domain (missing parts from reference TRBV18 and TRBJ2-7): NAGVMQNPRHLVRRRGQEARLRCSPMKGHSHVYWYRQLPEEGLKFMVYLQKENIIDESGMPKERFSAEFPKEGPSILRIQQVVRGDSAAYFCASSPSGQGAEEQYFGPGTRLTVT.

This clonotype appeared a few times. J is TRBJ2-1 and V is TRBV9; unclear D gene. The V gene's germline CDR1 is SGDLS and CDR2 YYNGEE. Between the trimmed V and J ends, which lost 1 base and 3 bases, there was a span of 8 bases. The CDR3 is made up of 14 amino acids. CDR3 nucleotides: TGTGCCAGCAGCGTAAATACTGGCTACAATGAGCAGTTCTTC. Protein product: CASSVNTGYNEQFF.

This sequence joins TRBV30 and TRBJ2-5; D unclear. The germline V gene has CDR1 GTSNPN and CDR2 SVGIG (reference sequence). V was clipped by 0 bases and J by 0 bases, with 5 bases between them. This CDR3 is built from 13 residues. CDR3 residues: CAWSVNYQETQYF. The DNA for the CDR3 is TGTGCCTGGAGTGTGAACTACCAAGAGACCCAGTACTTC.

This sequence joins TRBV20-1 and TRBJ1-4; a possible D gene is TRBD1 (6 bases). The CDR3 contains 12 residues. Germline CDR1 is DFQATT and CDR2 is SNEGSKA (reference sequence). The CDR3 sequence: CRAGGAGEKLFF. As DNA, the CDR3 is TGCAGGGCCGGGGGGGCTGGCGAAAAACTGTTTTTT.